Below, one T cell receptor (beta chain) is given with its context. These data belong to a study of blood T cell repertoires in COVID-19. Study information: Collection of acute and convalescent COVID-19 samples took place in the United States, Italy and Spain. T cells, B-cell-depleted T cells, or PBMCs supplied cDNA or gDNA.

The V gene lost 0 bases and the J gene lost 2 bases, with 11 bases spanning the gap. The germline gives CDR1 SGDLS, CDR2 YYNGEE. The length of the CDR3 is 15 residues. Here immunoSEQ multiplex PCR was the method, and the copy in TCRdb shows in-frame clones only, minus some. Seen here are 100,000 to 150,000 clones, around 81% observed once, and the top ten hold about 4%. What was sequenced was peripheral blood. This sequence was found in a woman between 45 and 60 years old with acute or convalescent COVID-19. The V gene is TRBV9, the J gene TRBJ1-2; D call uncertain. This chain's CDR3 is CASSVDVIANYGYTF. For the CDR3, the DNA is TGTGCCAGCAGCGTAGACGTAATAGCGAACTATGGCTACACCTTC.